The 5 T cell receptor beta chains given below trace back to one sample, sequenced in a study of blood T cell repertoires in COVID-19. Method: immunoSEQ multiplex PCR; TCRdb's copy keeps in-frame clones and lacks some. Of 430,000 or so clones in the sample, 88% are singletons; the top ten hold over 1.5%. What was sequenced was PBMCs or T cells enriched from blood (not recorded which). The receptor set was obtained from a woman between 35 and 50 years old who had recovered from COVID-19.

The chain joins TRBV20-1 to TRBJ2-3; D not resolved. This CDR3 contains 11 residues. V lost 3 bases, J lost 5 bases, and 6 bases lay in between. In germline, CDR1 is DFQATT, CDR2 SNEGSKA (reference sequence). As DNA, the CDR3 is TGCAGTGCTAGTTTTCAAGATACGCAGTATTTT. It specifies CSASFQDTQYF.

This clone came up a few times. J is TRBJ2-3 and V is TRBV2, with D possibly being TRBD2 (5 bases). Germline CDR1 SNHLY, CDR2 FYNNEI. The CDR3 covers 15 residues. The germline V and J ends were trimmed by 6 bases and 5 bases, with 18 bases remaining between them. The DNA of the CDR3 is TGTGCCAGCAGACCTAATGAGGGAAACCGAGATACGCAGTATTTT. Translating it yields CASRPNEGNRDTQYF.

This chain links TRBV3-1 (or the pseudogene TRBV3-2) with TRBJ1-6; the D is unclear. V lost 5 bases, J lost 8 bases, and 10 bases lay in between. This CDR3 spans 13 amino acids. Germline V gene lookup returns CDR1 LGHDT and CDR2 YNNKEL (reference sequence). CDR3 sequence reads: CASSSTGDSPLHF. The CDR3 DNA reads as TGTGCCAGCAGCAGTACCGGGGATTCACCCCTCCACTTT.

CDR3 in DNA: TGTGCCAGCAGCCAGGGGCCTAATACGCAGTATTTT. It yields the protein CASSQGPNTQYF. The genes are TRBV3-1 (or the pseudogene TRBV3-2) and TRBJ2-3; maybe TRBD1 (5 bases). Germline loops: CDR1 LGHDT, CDR2 YNNKEL (reference sequence). Trimming took 3 bases from V and 7 from J, leaving 8 bases between them. The CDR3 length is 12 residues.

This rearrangement joins TRBV24-1 to TRBJ2-2; D is unresolved. CDR1 is KGHDR, CDR2 SFDVKD, per germline. The CDR3 runs 14 residues. V lost 9 bases and J 2 bases, leaving 12 bases between the germline ends. Here the CDR3 reads CATQRLDNTGELFF. The DNA of the CDR3 is TGTGCCACCCAGAGACTCGATAACACCGGGGAGCTGTTTTTT.